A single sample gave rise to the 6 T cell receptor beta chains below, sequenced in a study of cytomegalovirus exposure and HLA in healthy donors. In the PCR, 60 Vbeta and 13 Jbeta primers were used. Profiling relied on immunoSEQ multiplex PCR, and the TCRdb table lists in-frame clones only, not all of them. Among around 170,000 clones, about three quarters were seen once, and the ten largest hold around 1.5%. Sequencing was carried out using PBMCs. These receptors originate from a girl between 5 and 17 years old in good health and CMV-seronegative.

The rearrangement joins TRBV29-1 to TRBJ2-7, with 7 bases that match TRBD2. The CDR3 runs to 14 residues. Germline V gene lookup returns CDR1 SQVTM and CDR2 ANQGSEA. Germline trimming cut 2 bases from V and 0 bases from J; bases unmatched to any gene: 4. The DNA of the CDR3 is TGCAGCGTTGAATTGGGGGGGGACTCCTACGAGCAGTACTTC. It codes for CSVELGGDSYEQYF.

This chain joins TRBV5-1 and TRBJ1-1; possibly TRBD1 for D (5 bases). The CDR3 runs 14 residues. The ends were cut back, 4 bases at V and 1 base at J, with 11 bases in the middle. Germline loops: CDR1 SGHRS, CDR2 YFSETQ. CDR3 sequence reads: CASSGLGQNTEAFF. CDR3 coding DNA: TGCGCCAGCAGCGGGTTAGGACAGAACACTGAAGCTTTCTTT.

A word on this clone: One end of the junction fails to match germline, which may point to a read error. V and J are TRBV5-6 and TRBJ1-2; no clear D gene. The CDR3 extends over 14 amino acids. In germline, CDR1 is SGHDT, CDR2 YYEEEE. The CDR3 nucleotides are TGTGCCAGCAGCCCAAGCGGACCGAACTATGGCTGCACCTTC. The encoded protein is CASSPSGPNYGCTF. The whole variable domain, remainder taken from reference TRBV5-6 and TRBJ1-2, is DAGVTQSPTHLIKTRGQQVTLRCSPKSGHDTVSWYQQALGQGPQFIFQYYEEEERQRGNFPDRFSGHQFPNYSSELNVNALLLGDSALYLCASSPSGPNYGCTFGSGTRLTVV.

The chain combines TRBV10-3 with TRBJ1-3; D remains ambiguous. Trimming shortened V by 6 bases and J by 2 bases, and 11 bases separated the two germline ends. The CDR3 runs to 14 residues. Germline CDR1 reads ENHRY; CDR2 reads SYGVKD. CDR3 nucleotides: TGTGCCATCAGGGCCCCCCCGCCTGGAAACACCATATATTTT. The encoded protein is CAIRAPPPGNTIYF.

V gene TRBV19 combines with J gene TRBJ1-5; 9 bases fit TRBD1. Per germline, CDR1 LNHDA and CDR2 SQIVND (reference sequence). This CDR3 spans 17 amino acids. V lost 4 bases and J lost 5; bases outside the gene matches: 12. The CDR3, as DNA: TGTGCCAGTAGTACTCTTCGAACAGGGGGCGTGGATCAGCCCCAGCATTTT. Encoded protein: CASSTLRTGGVDQPQHF.

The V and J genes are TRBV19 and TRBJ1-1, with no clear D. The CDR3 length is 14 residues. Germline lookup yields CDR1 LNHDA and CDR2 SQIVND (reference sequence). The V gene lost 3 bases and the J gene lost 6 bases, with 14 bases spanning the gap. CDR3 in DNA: TGTGCCAGTAGTATCCCCAAAGATTACTCTGAAGCTTTCTTT. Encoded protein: CASSIPKDYSEAFF.